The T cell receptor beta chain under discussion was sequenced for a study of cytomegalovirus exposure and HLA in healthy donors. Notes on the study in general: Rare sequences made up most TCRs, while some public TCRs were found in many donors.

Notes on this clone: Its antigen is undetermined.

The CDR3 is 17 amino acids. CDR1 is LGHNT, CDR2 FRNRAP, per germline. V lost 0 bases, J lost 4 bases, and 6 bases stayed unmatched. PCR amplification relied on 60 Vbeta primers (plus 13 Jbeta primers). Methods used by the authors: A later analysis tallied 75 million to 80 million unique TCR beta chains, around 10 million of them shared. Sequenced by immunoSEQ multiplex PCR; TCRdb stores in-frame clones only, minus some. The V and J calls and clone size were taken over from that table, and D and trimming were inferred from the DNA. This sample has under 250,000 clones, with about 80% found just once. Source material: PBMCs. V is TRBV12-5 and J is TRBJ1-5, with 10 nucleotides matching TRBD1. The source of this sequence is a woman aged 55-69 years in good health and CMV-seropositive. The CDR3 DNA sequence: TGTGCTAGTGGTTTGGTATTGGACAGGGGGAATAATCAGCCCCAGCATTTT. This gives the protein CASGLVLDRGNNQPQHF. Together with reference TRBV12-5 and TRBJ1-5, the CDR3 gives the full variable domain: DARVTQTPRHKVTEMGQEVTMRCQPILGHNTVFWYRQTMMQGLELLAYFRNRAPLDDSGMPKDRFSAEMPDATLATLKIQPSEPRDSAVYFCASGLVLDRGNNQPQHFGDGTRLSIL.